This T cell receptor beta chain was identified in a study of T cell responses to AZD1222 COVID-19 vaccine. Whole-study results and caveats: Sampling that yielded the repertoires occurred only after the peak T cell response. Unmutated variant regions are reportedly the target of nearly half of TCRs that are spike-specific. Clonal diversity was possibly underestimated; the donors were predominantly white British and more often female.

Trimming stripped 0 bases from V and 2 bases from J, with 11 bases between. The CDR3 runs to 15 residues. Per germline, CDR1 SGDLS and CDR2 YYNGEE. Of note for this clone: Its specificity is unknown.

Repertoires were generated with immunoSEQ multiplex PCR, while TCRdb's copy carries only in-frame clones and drops some. The sample has about 120,000 clones; about 87% are singletons. The V and J genes are TRBV9 and TRBJ1-1; D gene uncertain. This specimen was peripheral blood, taken on day 0 of AZD1222 vaccination. This receptor was identified in an adult in good health. The CDR3 here is CASSVALDPNTEAFF. DNA of the CDR3: TGTGCCAGCAGCGTAGCTCTGGATCCAAACACTGAAGCTTTCTTT.